This TCR beta chain is from a study of T cell responses to AZD1222 COVID-19 vaccine. Looked up from germline, CDR1 is MDHEN and CDR2 is SYDVKM. The V and J ends lost 6 bases and 1 base respectively, with 15 bases between them. The CDR3 consists of 15 residues. Recipients boosted at about 4 weeks or about 12 weeks are pooled. Assay: immunoSEQ multiplex PCR; the TCRdb copy retains only in-frame clones and omits some. The sample includes approximately 75,000 clones, roughly 90% seen only once; the top ten take more than 1.2%. Worth noting for this clone: Its antigen remains unidentified.

Study-wide results and caveats: Samples come after the peak T cell response, not at day 14. Researchers report vaccine-associated CD4 TCRs spanning spike, with dominance at 160-218 and 743-854. Donors, mostly white British, included more females; clonal diversity was possibly underestimated.

Sequenced here: peripheral blood, sampled 28 days after the second AZD1222 dose. The TCR was taken from an adult who received the AZD1222 COVID-19 vaccine. The rearrangement uses TRBV28 and TRBJ2-5; D ambiguous. CDR3 DNA sequence: TGTGCCAGCAGCGATTACACGCGGTCCCAAGAGACCCAGTACTTC. This codes for CASSDYTRSQETQYF.